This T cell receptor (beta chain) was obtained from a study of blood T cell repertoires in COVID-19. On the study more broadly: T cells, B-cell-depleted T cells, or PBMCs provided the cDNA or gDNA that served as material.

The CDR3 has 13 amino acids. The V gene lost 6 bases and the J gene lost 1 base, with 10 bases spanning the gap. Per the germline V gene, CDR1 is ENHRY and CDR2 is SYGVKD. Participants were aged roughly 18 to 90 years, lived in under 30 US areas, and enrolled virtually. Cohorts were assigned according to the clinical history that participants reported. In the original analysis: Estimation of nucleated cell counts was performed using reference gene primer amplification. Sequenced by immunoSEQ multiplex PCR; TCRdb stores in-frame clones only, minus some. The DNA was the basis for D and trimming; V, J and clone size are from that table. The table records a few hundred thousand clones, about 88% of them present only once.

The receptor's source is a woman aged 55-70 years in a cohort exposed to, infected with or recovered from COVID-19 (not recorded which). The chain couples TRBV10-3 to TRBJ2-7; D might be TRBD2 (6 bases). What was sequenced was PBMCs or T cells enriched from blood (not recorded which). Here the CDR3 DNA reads TGTGCCATCAGGGAAGCGGGTTCCTACGAGCAGTACTTC. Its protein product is CAIREAGSYEQYF.